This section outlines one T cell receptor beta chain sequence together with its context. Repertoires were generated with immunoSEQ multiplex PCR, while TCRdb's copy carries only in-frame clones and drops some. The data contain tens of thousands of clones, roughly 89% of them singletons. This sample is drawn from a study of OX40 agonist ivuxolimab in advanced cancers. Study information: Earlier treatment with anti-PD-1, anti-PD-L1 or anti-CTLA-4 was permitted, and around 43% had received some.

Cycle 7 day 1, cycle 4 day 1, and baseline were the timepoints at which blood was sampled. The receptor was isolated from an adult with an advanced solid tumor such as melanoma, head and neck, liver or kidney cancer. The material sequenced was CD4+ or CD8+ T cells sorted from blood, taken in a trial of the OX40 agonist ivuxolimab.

This CDR3 is CASSPLAGKGGNEQFF. The CDR3 nucleotides are TGTGCCAGCAGTCCCCTCGCGGGAAAGGGAGGCAATGAGCAGTTCTTC. The chain is built from TRBV28 and TRBJ2-1; a possible D gene is TRBD2 (6 bases). Germline CDR1 MDHEN, CDR2 SYDVKM. The ends were cut back, 5 bases at V and 6 bases at J, with 20 bases in the middle. This CDR3 contains 16 residues.